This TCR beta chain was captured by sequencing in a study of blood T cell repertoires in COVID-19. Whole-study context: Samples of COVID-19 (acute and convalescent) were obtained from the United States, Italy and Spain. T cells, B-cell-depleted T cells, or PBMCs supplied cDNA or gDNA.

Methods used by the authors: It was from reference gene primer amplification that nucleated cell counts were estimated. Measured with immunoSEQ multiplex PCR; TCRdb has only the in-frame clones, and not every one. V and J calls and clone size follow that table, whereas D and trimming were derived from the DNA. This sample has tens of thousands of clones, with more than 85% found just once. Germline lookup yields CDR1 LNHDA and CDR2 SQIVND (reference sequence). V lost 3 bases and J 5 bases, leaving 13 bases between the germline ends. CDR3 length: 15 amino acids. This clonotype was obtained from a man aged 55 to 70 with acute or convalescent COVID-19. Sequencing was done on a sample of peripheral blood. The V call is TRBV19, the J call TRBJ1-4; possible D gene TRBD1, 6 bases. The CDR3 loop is CASSIIQGENEKLFF. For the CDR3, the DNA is TGTGCCAGTAGTATTATACAGGGCGAGAATGAAAAACTGTTTTTT. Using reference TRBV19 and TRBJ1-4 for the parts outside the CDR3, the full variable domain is DGGITQSPKYLFRKEGQNVTLSCEQNLNHDAMYWYRQDPGQGLRLIYYSQIVNDFQKGDIAEGYSVSREKKESFPLTVTSAQKNPTAFYLCASSIIQGENEKLFFGSGTQLSVL.